The 25 T cell receptor beta chains presented below share a single source sample, sequenced in a study of beta chain features in type 1 diabetes. The sequenced template was cDNA made from the entire isolated RNA. Clones were sequenced by immunoSEQ multiplex PCR, and TCRdb holds only the in-frame ones, with some missing. Among around 500,000 clones, about 30% were seen once, and the ten largest hold 0.05% to 0.065%. The sequenced sample was naive CD4+ T cells from blood. The receptors were sampled from a man aged 18 to 35 in good health.

The gene calls are TRBV15 and TRBJ2-7, with D unclear. Germline-derived CDR1 and CDR2 are LNHNV and YYDKDF (reference sequence). The CDR3 contains 14 residues. Trimming stripped 1 base from V and 3 bases from J, with 10 bases between. This CDR3 reads CATSRAPERYEQYF. Written as DNA, the CDR3 is TGTGCCACCAGCAGAGCCCCTGAGCGCTACGAGCAGTACTTC.

The rearrangement links TRBV30 to TRBJ1-5, with 7 bases fitting TRBD1. Germline CDR1 and CDR2: GTSNPN and SVGIG (reference sequence). The CDR3 extends over 15 amino acids. Trimming cost V 0 bases and J 3 bases; bases outside gene matches: 5. The CDR3 loop is CAWSVRGQSNQPQHF. CDR3 nucleotides: TGTGCCTGGAGTGTACGGGGACAGTCCAATCAGCCCCAGCATTTT.

As to this clone: Other DNA sequences in this specimen translate into the identical CDR3. The chain links TRBV7-2 to TRBJ2-7; D unclear. Germline lookup yields CDR1 SGHTA and CDR2 FQGNSA. This CDR3 region has 12 residues. The ends were cut back, 1 base at V and 4 bases at J, with 5 bases in the middle. The CDR3 DNA follows: TGTGCCAGCAGCTTAGACCAATACGAGCAGTACTTC. Translated, it gives CASSLDQYEQYF.

The chain is built from TRBV6-5 and TRBJ2-7; TRBD1 or TRBD2 may be the D gene (5 bases each). CDR3 length: 14 residues. Between the trimmed V and J ends, which lost 9 bases and 0 bases, there was a span of 15 bases. CDR1 and CDR2 from the germline V gene are MNHEY and SVGAGI. CDR3 nucleotide sequence: TGTGCCAGTAAGGTTGTGGGGGACTCCTACGAGCAGTACTTC. Protein sequence: CASKVVGDSYEQYF.

The genes are TRBV11-2 and TRBJ2-5; D may be TRBD1 (5 bases). The V end lost 3 bases, the J end lost 10 bases, and 12 bases lay between the germline ends. This CDR3 region has 12 residues. Germline lookup yields CDR1 SGHAT and CDR2 FQNNGV. The CDR3 DNA reads TGTGCCAGCAGCTTGTGGACCCAGGGCCAGTACTTC. Translated: CASSLWTQGQYF.

This clone was found a few times. This rearrangement joins TRBV27 to TRBJ2-1, with TRBD1 as a possible D gene (6 bases). Germline loops: CDR1 MNHEY, CDR2 SMNVEV (reference sequence). This CDR3 spans 15 amino acids. The V end was cut by 0 bases, the J end by 0 bases, with 6 bases between. CDR3 DNA sequence: TGTGCCAGCAGTTTATCCAGGGGCTCCTACAATGAGCAGTTCTTC. It codes for CASSLSRGSYNEQFF.

In this sample, this clone turned up a few times. The chain links TRBV7-2 to TRBJ2-1, with TRBD2 matching over 12 bases. Germline CDR1 is SGHTA and CDR2 is FQGNSA. Trimming removed 5 bases from V and 5 bases from J; junction bases left unmatched: 4. The CDR3 totals 15 residues. The CDR3 nucleotides read TGTGCCAGCAGCCCTGGACTAGCGGGGAACAATGAGCAGTTCTTC. As protein: CASSPGLAGNNEQFF.

This clone has just a few counts. This sequence joins TRBV5-1 and TRBJ2-5; D might be TRBD1 (5 bases). Trimming shortened V by 1 base and J by 1 base, and 11 bases separated the two germline ends. The CDR3 has 15 residues. CDR1 SGHRS and CDR2 YFSETQ come from the germline V gene. CDR3 region: CASSLNPGIQETQYF. The DNA of the CDR3 is TGCGCCAGCAGCTTGAACCCAGGGATCCAAGAGACCCAGTACTTC.

The chain combines TRBV9 with TRBJ1-2, with D maybe TRBD1 (5 bases). The CDR3 length is 17 residues. Germline CDR1 is SGDLS and CDR2 is YYNGEE. The V end lost 0 bases, the J end lost 4 bases, and 19 bases lay between the germline ends. The CDR3 sequence: CASSVGGQAALSYGYTF. CDR3 sequence (DNA): TGTGCCAGCAGCGTAGGGGGCCAGGCCGCCCTGAGCTATGGCTACACCTTC.

The CDR3 sequence is CASSPGTGNMNTEAFF. The CDR3 nucleotides are TGTGCCAGCAGCCCCGGGACAGGGAATATGAACACTGAAGCTTTCTTT. This chain joins TRBV7-9 and TRBJ1-1; 9 bases map to TRBD1. Germline CDR1 is SEHNR and CDR2 is FQNEAQ (reference sequence). This CDR3 comprises 16 residues. Trimming took 5 bases from V and 0 from J; bases not matched to a gene: 7.

The rearrangement joins TRBV9 to TRBJ2-2; 10 bases fit TRBD1. CDR3 length: 16 amino acids. The V segment lost 2 bases and the J segment 6 bases; nucleotides outside the gene matches: 7. Looked up from germline, CDR1 is SGDLS and CDR2 is YYNGEE. As DNA, the CDR3 is TGTGCCAGCAGCGTGACAGGGGGCAAGAATGCCGGGGAGCTGTTTTTT. It translates to CASSVTGGKNAGELFF.

There are a few counts of this clone. The sample holds other DNA sequences that translate to the same CDR3. CDR3 residues: CAWSADRGVYEQYF. CDR3 coding DNA: TGTGCCTGGAGCGCAGACAGGGGAGTATACGAGCAGTACTTC. This chain uses TRBV30 with TRBJ2-7; TRBD1 agrees at 8 bases. Germline V gene sequence: CDR1 GTSNPN, CDR2 SVGIG (reference sequence). The V gene end was trimmed by 3 bases and the J gene end by 4 bases; junction bases not matched to a gene: 8. CDR3 size: 14 residues.

As for this clone: The sample has other DNA sequences that encode this CDR3 too. J is TRBJ2-1 and V is TRBV9, with a tentative D call TRBD2 (6 bases). The CDR3 sequence is 15 residues long. Looked up from germline, CDR1 is SGDLS and CDR2 is YYNGEE. V dropped 0 bases and J dropped 3 bases, with 10 bases sitting between them. The CDR3 DNA reads as TGTGCCAGCAGCGTAGGTCGGGGGAACTACAATGAGCAGTTCTTC. Its translation is CASSVGRGNYNEQFF.

Points on this clone: Being one base from a much bigger clone, this may be a read error. This chain links TRBV7-9 with TRBJ2-3; no firm D call. The CDR3 spans 11 residues. With 7 bases removed from V and 2 bases from J, the gap between germline ends came to 4 bases. From germline, CDR1 is SEHNR and CDR2 FQNEAQ (reference sequence). The CDR3 region is CASTHTDTQYF. CDR3 DNA sequence: TGTGCCAGCACCCACACAGATACGCAGTATTTT.

In this sample, this clone turned up a few times. This rearrangement joins TRBV7-2 to TRBJ2-6; a possible D gene is TRBD2 (5 bases). Germline V CDR1 and CDR2: SGHTA, FQGNSA. V dropped 6 bases and J dropped 2 bases, with 14 bases sitting between them. The CDR3 is made up of 16 amino acids. CDR3 amino acids: CASRSFLAPGANVLTF. CDR3 in DNA: TGTGCCAGCAGATCCTTCCTAGCCCCTGGGGCCAACGTCCTGACTTTC. Full variable domain (remainder filled in from reference TRBV7-2 and TRBJ2-6): GAGVSQSPSNKVTEKGKDVELRCDPISGHTALYWYRQSLGQGLEFLIYFQGNSAPDKSGLPSDRFSAERTGGSVSTLTIQRTQQEDSAVYLCASRSFLAPGANVLTFGAGSRLTVL.

This clone has more than one count but fewer than ten. J is TRBJ2-6 and V is TRBV28, with 8 nucleotides matching TRBD2. This CDR3 has 17 residues. The ends lost 4 bases at V and 2 bases at J; junction bases unmatched: 7. Looked up from germline, CDR1 is MDHEN and CDR2 is SYDVKM. The CDR3 nucleotides read TGTGCCAGCAGTTCTGCGGGAGGCCCTCCTGGGGCCAACGTCCTGACTTTC. Translation: CASSSAGGPPGANVLTF.

Concerning this clone: The sample contains more than one DNA sequence encoding this CDR3. The chain joins TRBV30 to TRBJ1-2; possible D gene TRBD1, 5 bases. The V gene lost 0 bases and the J gene lost 6 bases, with 11 bases spanning the gap. This CDR3 spans 13 amino acids. Germline assignment: CDR1 GTSNPN and CDR2 SVGIG (reference sequence). The CDR3: CAWSVKGADGYTF. CDR3 DNA: TGTGCCTGGAGTGTAAAAGGGGCAGATGGCTACACCTTC. The full variable domain, in which reference TRBV30 and TRBJ1-2 provide the parts outside the CDR3, is SQTIHQWPATLVQPVGSPLSLECTVEGTSNPNLYWYRQAAGRGLQLLFYSVGIGQISSEVPQNLSASRPQDRQFILSSKKLLLSDSGFYLCAWSVKGADGYTFGSGTRLTVV.

The V and J genes are TRBV5-1 and TRBJ2-7; D is tentatively TRBD1 or TRBD2 (5 bases each). From germline, CDR1 is SGHRS and CDR2 YFSETQ. V shed 5 bases and J shed 0 bases, with 18 bases lying between them. The CDR3 is 16 residues long. The CDR3 spells CASRPPGTDFSYEQYF. In DNA, the CDR3 is TGCGCCAGCAGGCCTCCGGGGACCGATTTCTCCTACGAGCAGTACTTC. Full variable domain (outside the CDR3, taken from reference TRBV5-1 and TRBJ2-7): KAGVTQTPRYLIKTRGQQVTLSCSPISGHRSVSWYQQTPGQGLQFLFEYFSETQRNKGNFPGRFSGRQFSNSRSEMNVSTLELGDSALYLCASRPPGTDFSYEQYFGPGTRLTVT.

This chain connects TRBV25-1 to TRBJ1-2; D perhaps matches TRBD1 (6 bases). Trimming removed 7 bases at V and 6 bases at J, with 18 bases between. CDR3 length: 14 amino acids. CDR1 and CDR2 from the germline V gene are MGHDK and SYGVNS. The DNA for the CDR3 is TGTGCCAGCAACAGAAAGGGGGGCGAAGATGGCTACACCTTC. Translated, it gives CASNRKGGEDGYTF.

This clone was found a few times. V and J are TRBV30 and TRBJ2-5; D unclear. The length of the CDR3 is 11 residues. CDR1 and CDR2 from the germline V gene are GTSNPN and SVGIG (reference sequence). V lost 2 bases and J lost 7, with 8 bases in between. DNA for the CDR3: TGTGCCTGGAGTACCGTCGGGACCCAGTACTTC. It specifies CAWSTVGTQYF. Based on the CDR3 plus reference TRBV30 and TRBJ2-5, the full variable domain is SQTIHQWPATLVQPVGSPLSLECTVEGTSNPNLYWYRQAAGRGLQLLFYSVGIGQISSEVPQNLSASRPQDRQFILSSKKLLLSDSGFYLCAWSTVGTQYFGPGTRLLVL.

This clone appeared a few times. In the same sample, other DNA sequences code for this CDR3. V and J are TRBV20-1 and TRBJ1-1, with D uncertain. V was clipped by 5 bases and J by 2 bases, with 3 bases between them. Germline V gives CDR1 DFQATT, CDR2 SNEGSKA (reference sequence). The CDR3 runs to 10 residues. CDR3 protein: CSARNTEAFF. The CDR3 coding sequence is TGCAGTGCTCGCAACACTGAAGCTTTCTTT.

This clone was recorded a few times. The chain uses TRBV29-1 and TRBJ1-1, with D hard to call. The CDR3 consists of 13 residues. V lost 5 bases and J lost 5, with 15 bases in between. Germline lookup yields CDR1 SQVTM and CDR2 ANQGSEA. The CDR3 loop is CSVKKGLRTEAFF. DNA of the CDR3: TGCAGCGTTAAAAAAGGGCTAAGAACTGAAGCTTTCTTT.

This clone appeared a few times. Here the CDR3 reads CAWSQHPGQGRYYEQYF. The CDR3 coding sequence is TGTGCCTGGAGTCAACACCCCGGGCAGGGGCGATACTACGAGCAGTACTTC. The chain combines TRBV30 with TRBJ2-7; weak D call: TRBD1 (6 bases). Trimming took 2 bases from V and 3 from J, leaving 23 bases between them. CDR1 is GTSNPN and CDR2 is SVGIG in the germline V gene (reference sequence). The length of the CDR3 is 17 residues.

V is TRBV14 and J is TRBJ1-2, with 10 nucleotides matching TRBD1. CDR1 is SGHDN and CDR2 is FVKESK in the germline V gene. The CDR3 consists of 13 residues. V was pared by 1 base and J by 12 bases, with 5 bases of the junction left unmatched. The CDR3 region is CASSQGGTGVHTF. The CDR3 region has the DNA TGTGCCAGCAGCCAAGGAGGGACAGGGGTTCACACCTTC.

The chain combines TRBV11-2 with TRBJ2-2; 9 nucleotides match TRBD1. The trim removed 6 bases at V and 6 bases at J, leaving 5 bases unmatched. CDR3 length: 14 residues. The germline gives CDR1 SGHAT, CDR2 FQNNGV. CDR3 coding DNA: TGTGCCAGCAGGCAGGACAGGGGAGCCGGGGAGCTGTTTTTT. This translates into CASRQDRGAGELFF.